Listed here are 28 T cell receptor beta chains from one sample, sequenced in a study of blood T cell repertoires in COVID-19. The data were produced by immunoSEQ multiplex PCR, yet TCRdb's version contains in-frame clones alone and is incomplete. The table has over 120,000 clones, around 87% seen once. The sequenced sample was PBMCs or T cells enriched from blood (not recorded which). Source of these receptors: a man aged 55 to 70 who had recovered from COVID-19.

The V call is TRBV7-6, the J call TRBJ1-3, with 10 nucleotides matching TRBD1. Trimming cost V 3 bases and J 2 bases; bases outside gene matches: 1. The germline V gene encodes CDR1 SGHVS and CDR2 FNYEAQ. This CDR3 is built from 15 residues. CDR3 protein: CASSFGQGAGNTIYF. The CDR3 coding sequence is TGTGCCAGCAGCTTCGGACAGGGGGCTGGAAACACCATATATTTT. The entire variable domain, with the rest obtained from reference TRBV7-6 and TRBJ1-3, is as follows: GAGVSQSPRYKVTKRGQDVALRCDPISGHVSLYWYRQALGQGPEFLTYFNYEAQQDKSGLPNDRFSAERPEGSISTLTIQRTEQRDSAMYRCASSFGQGAGNTIYFGEGSWLTVV.

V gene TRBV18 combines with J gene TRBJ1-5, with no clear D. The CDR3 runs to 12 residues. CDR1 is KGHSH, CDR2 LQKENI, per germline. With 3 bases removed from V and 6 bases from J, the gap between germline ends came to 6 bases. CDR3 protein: CASSPDTQPQHF. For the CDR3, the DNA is TGTGCCAGCTCACCCGACACTCAGCCCCAGCATTTT.

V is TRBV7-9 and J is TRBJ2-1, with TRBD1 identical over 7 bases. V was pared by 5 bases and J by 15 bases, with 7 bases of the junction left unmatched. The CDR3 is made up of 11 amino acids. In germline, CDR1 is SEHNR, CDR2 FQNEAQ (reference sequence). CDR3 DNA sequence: TGTGCCAGCAGCACCGGACAGGATCTGTTCTTC. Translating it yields CASSTGQDLFF.

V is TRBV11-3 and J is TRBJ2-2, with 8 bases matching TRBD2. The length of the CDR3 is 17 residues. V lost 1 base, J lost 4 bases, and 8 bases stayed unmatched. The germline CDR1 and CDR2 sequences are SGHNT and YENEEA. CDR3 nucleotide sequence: TGTGCCAGCAGCTTAGCCCCGGGAGGGATAAGCACCGGGGAGCTGTTTTTT. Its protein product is CASSLAPGGISTGELFF.

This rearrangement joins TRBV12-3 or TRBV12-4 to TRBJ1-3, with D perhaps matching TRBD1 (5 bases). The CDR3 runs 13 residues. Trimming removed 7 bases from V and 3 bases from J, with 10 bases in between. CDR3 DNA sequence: TGTGCCAGCACTCAGGGATTTGGAAACACCATATATTTT. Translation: CASTQGFGNTIYF.

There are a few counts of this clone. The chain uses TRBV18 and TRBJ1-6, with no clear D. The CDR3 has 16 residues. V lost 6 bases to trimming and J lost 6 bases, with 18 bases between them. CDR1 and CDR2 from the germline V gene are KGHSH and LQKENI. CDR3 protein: CASSATFSHRNSPLHF. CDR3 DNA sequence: TGTGCCAGCTCCGCGACCTTTAGCCATCGTAATTCACCCCTCCACTTT.

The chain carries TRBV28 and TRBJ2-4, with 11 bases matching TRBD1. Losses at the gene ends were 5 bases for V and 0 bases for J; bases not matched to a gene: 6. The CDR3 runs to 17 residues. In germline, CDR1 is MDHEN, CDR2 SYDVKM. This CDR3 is CASSPPGQGVAKNIQYF. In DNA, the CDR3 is TGTGCCAGCAGTCCTCCGGGACAGGGGGTAGCCAAAAACATTCAGTACTTC.

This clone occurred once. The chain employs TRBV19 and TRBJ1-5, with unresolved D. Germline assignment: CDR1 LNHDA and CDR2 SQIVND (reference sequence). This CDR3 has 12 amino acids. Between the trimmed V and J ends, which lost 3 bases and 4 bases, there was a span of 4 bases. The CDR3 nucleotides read TGTGCCAGTAGTATTATTAATCAGCCCCAGCATTTT. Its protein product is CASSIINQPQHF.

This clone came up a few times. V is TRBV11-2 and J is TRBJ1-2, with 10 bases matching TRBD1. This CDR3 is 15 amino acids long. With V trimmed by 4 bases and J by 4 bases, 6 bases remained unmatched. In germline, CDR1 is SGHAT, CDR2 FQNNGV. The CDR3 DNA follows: TGTGCCAGCAGCTCGCTCCGGGACAGGGGCTATGGCTACACCTTC. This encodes CASSSLRDRGYGYTF.

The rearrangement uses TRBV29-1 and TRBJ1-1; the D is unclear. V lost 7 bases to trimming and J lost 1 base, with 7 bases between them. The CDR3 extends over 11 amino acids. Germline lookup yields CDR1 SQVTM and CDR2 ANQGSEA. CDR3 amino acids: CSGTENTEAFF. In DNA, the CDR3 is TGCAGCGGCACAGAGAACACTGAAGCTTTCTTT.

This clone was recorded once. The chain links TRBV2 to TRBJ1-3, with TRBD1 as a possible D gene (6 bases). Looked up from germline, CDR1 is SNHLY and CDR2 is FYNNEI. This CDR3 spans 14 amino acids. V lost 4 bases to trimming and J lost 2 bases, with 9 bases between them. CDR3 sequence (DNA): TGTGCCAGCAGTGCACAGGGAGCTGGAAACACCATATATTTT. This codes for CASSAQGAGNTIYF. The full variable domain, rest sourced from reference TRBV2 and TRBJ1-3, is EPEVTQTPSHQVTQMGQEVILRCVPISNHLYFYWYRQILGQKVEFLVSFYNNEISEKSEIFDDQFSVERPDGSNFTLKIRSTKLEDSAMYFCASSAQGAGNTIYFGEGSWLTVV.

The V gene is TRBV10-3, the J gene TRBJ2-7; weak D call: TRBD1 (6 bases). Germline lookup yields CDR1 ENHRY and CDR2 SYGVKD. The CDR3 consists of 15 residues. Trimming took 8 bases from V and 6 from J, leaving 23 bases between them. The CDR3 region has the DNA TGTGCCATCCAAGGGTCGGGACAACCCTCCATCGAGCAGTACTTC. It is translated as CAIQGSGQPSIEQYF.

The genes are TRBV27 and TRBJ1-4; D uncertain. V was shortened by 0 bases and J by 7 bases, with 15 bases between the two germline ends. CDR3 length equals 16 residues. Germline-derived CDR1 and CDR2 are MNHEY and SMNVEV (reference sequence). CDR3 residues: CASSLSNGVVREKLFF. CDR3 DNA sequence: TGTGCCAGCAGTTTATCTAACGGTGTGGTTCGTGAAAAACTGTTTTTT.

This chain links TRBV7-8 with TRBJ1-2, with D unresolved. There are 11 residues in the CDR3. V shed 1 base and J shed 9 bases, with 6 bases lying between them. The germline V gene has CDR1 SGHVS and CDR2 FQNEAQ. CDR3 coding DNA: TGTGCCAGCAGCTTAGGCAGGAGCTACACCTTC. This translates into CASSLGRSYTF.

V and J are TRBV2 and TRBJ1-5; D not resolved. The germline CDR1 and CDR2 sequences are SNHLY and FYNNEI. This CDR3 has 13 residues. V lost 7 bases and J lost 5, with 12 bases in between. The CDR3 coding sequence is TGTGCCAGCAAGAGGGTCTGGGATCAGCCCCAGCATTTT. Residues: CASKRVWDQPQHF.

This chain's CDR3 is CASSGDRGYEQYF. The CDR3 DNA is TGTGCCAGCAGTGGAGACAGGGGTTACGAGCAGTACTTC. V gene TRBV2 combines with J gene TRBJ2-7; 8 positions agree with TRBD1. This CDR3 contains 13 residues. Trimming took 4 bases from V and 4 from J; bases not matched to a gene: 3. Germline V CDR1 and CDR2: SNHLY, FYNNEI.

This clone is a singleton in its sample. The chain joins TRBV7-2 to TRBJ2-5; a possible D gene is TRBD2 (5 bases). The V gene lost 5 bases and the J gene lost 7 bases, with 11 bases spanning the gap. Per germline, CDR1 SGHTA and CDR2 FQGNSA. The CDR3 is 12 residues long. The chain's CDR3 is CASSPGRGTQYF. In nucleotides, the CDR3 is TGTGCCAGCAGCCCCGGACGGGGGACCCAGTACTTC.

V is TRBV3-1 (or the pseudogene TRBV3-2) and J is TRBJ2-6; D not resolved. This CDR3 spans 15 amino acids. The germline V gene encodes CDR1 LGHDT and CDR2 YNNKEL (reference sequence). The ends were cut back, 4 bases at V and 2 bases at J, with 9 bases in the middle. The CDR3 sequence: CASSRKITGANVLTF. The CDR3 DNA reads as TGTGCCAGCAGCCGTAAAATTACTGGGGCCAACGTCCTGACTTTC.

The CDR3 DNA sequence: TGTGCCAGTAGTATAGGCCCCGACGGGACTTATAGCACAGATACGCAGTATTTT. Residues: CASSIGPDGTYSTDTQYF. The J gene is TRBJ2-3, the V gene TRBV19; perhaps TRBD2 as D (6 bases). The V gene's germline CDR1 is LNHDA and CDR2 SQIVND (reference sequence). This CDR3 has 18 residues. The ends were cut back, 1 base at V and 0 bases at J, with 17 bases in the middle.

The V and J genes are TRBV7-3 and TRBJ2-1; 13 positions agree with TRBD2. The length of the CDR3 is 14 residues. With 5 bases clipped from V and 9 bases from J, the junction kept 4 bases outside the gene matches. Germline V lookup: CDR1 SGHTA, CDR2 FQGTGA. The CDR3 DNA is TGTGCCAGCAGCCGGACTAGCGGGAGCGGTGAGCAGTTCTTC. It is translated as CASSRTSGSGEQFF. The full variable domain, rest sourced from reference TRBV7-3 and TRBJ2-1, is GAGVSQTPSNKVTEKGKYVELRCDPISGHTALYWYRQSLGQGPEFLIYFQGTGAADDSGLPNDRFFAVRPEGSVSTLKIQRTERGDSAVYLCASSRTSGSGEQFFGPGTRLTVL.

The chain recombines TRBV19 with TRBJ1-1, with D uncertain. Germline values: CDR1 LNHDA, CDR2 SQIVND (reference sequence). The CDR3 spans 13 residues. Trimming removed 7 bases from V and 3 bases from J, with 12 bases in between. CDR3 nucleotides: TGTGCCAGTATTGGCCAGGCGTACACTGAAGCTTTCTTT. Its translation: CASIGQAYTEAFF.

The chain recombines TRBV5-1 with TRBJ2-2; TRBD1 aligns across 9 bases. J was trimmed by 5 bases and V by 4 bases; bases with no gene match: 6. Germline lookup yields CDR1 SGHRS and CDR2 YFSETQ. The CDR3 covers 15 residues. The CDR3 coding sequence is TGCGCCAGCAGCCCGGGTGGACAGGGGACCGGGGAGCTGTTTTTT. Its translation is CASSPGGQGTGELFF. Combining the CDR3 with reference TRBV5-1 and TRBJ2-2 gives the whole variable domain KAGVTQTPRYLIKTRGQQVTLSCSPISGHRSVSWYQQTPGQGLQFLFEYFSETQRNKGNFPGRFSGRQFSNSRSEMNVSTLELGDSALYLCASSPGGQGTGELFFGEGSRLTVL.

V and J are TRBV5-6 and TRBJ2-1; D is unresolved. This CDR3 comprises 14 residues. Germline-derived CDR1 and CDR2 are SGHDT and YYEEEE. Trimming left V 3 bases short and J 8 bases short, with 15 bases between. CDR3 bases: TGTGCCAGCAGCTGGGCGCCCGGTTTAGATGAGCAGTTCTTC. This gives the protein CASSWAPGLDEQFF.

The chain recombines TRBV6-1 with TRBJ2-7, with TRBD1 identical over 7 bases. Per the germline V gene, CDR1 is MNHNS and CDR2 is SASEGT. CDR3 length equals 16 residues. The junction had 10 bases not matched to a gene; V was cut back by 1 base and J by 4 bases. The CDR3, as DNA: TGTGCCAGCAGTGAAGTGGCCAGGGGGATATATTACGAGCAGTACTTC. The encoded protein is CASSEVARGIYYEQYF.

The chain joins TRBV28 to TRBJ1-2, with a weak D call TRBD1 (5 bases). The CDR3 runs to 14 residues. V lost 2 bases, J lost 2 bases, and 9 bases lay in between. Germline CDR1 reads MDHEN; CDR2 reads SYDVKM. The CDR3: CASSLGPGNYGYTF. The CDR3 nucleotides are TGTGCCAGCAGTTTAGGCCCAGGGAACTATGGCTACACCTTC.

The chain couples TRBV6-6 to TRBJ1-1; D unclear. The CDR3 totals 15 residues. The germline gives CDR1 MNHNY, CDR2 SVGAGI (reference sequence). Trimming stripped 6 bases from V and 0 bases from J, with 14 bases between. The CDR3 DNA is TGTGCCAGCAGCTATCCGGGAACAGTGAACACTGAAGCTTTCTTT. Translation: CASSYPGTVNTEAFF.

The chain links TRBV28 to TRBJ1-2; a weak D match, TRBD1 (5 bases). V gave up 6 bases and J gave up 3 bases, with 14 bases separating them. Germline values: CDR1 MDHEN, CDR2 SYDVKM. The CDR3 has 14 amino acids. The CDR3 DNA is TGTGCCAGCAGAAATCACGGGGGGTACTATGGCTACACCTTC. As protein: CASRNHGGYYGYTF.

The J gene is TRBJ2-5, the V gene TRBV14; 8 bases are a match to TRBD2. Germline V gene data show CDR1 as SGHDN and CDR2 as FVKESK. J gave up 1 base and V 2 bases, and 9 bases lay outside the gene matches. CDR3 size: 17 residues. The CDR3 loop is CASSQFGSGVSQETQYF. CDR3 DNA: TGTGCCAGCAGCCAATTCGGTAGCGGGGTTAGCCAAGAGACCCAGTACTTC.